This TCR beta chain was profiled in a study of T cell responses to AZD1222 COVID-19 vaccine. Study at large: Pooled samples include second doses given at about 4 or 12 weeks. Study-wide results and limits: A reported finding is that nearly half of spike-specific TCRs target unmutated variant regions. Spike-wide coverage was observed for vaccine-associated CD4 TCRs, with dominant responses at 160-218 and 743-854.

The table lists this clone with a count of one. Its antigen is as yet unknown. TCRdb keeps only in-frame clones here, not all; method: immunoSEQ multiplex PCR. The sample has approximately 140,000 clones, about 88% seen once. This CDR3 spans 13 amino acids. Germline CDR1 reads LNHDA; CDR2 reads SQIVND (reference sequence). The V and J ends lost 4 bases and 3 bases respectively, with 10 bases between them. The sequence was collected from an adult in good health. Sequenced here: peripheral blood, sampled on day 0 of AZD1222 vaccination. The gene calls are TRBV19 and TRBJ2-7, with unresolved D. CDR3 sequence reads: CASSTTTLYEQYF. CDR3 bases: TGTGCCAGTAGTACAACTACACTCTACGAGCAGTACTTC. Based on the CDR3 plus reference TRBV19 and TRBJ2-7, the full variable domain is DGGITQSPKYLFRKEGQNVTLSCEQNLNHDAMYWYRQDPGQGLRLIYYSQIVNDFQKGDIAEGYSVSREKKESFPLTVTSAQKNPTAFYLCASSTTTLYEQYFGPGTRLTVT.